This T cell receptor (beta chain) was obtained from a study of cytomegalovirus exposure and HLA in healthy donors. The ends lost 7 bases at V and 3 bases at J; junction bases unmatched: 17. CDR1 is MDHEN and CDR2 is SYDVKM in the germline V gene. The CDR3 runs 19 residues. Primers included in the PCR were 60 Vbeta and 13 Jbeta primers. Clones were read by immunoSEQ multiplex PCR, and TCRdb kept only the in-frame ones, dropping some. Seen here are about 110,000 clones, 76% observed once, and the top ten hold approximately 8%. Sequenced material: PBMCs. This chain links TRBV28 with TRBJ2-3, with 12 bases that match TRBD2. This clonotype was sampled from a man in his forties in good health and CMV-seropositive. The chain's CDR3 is CASNGLRSSGRDYTDTQYF. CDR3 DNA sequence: TGTGCCAGCAACGGCCTCCGTTCTAGCGGGAGGGATTATACAGATACGCAGTATTTT. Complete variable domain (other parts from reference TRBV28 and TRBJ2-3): DVKVTQSSRYLVKRTGEKVFLECVQDMDHENMFWYRQDPGLGLRLIYFSYDVKMKEKGDIPEGYSVSREKKERFSLILESASTNQTSMYLCASNGLRSSGRDYTDTQYFGPGTRLTVL.